This T cell receptor beta chain was sequenced in a study of molecular identifiers for immune sequencing clone quantification. V dropped 0 bases and J dropped 3 bases, with 8 bases sitting between them. CDR3 length equals 14 residues. CDR1 and CDR2 (germline): KGHSY, FQNENV. Findings and caveats of the study: Clones with over 20 RNA copies captured over 98% of effector molecules but under 1% of naive ones.

Concerning this clonotype: Its antigen is unidentified.

TCRdb redid the calling of the PCR reads with MiXCR, one entry per CDR3 protein. Of about 630,000 distinct CDR3 sequences listed, less than 30% were seen once; the top ten hold 0.7% to 0.95%. Sequenced material: naive CD8+ T cells from blood, with Jurkat cell RNA spiked in. Subset meaning: FACS-sorted CD8+CD4-CCR7+CD45RA+ naive T cells. The chain joins TRBV16 to TRBJ1-1; D is ambiguous. This TCR derives from a human donor in good health. Some libraries in this study had Jurkat cell RNA spiked in. This CDR3 reads CASSQSGRDTEAFF. The CDR3 DNA reads as TGTGCCAGCAGCCAATCAGGGCGCGACACTGAAGCTTTCTTT. Variable domain in full (rest from reference TRBV16 and TRBJ1-1): GEEVAQTPKHLVRGEGQKAKLYCAPIKGHSYVFWYQQVLKNEFKFLISFQNENVFDETGMPKERFSAKCLPNSPCSLEIQATKLEDSAVYFCASSQSGRDTEAFFGQGTRLTVV.